The text below deals with one T cell receptor beta chain. Its antigen is not identified. The data were taken from a study of post-analysis software for immune sequencing data. The study, taken as a whole, reports: In patients, about five TRBV segments were more frequent than in controls, with TRBV5-6, TRBV5-1 and TRBV20-1 among them.

cDNA libraries for TCR beta contained unique molecular identifiers. With about 0.85 to 10 million T cells as the source, some 500,000 cDNA molecules resulted. TCRdb called the PCR reads again in MiXCR, with one record for every CDR3 protein. The sample contains about 200,000 distinct CDR3 sequences, approximately 30% of which appear only once. Trimming took off 6 bases at V and 7 bases at J, with 16 bases between the two ends. Germline V CDR1 and CDR2: SQVTM, ANQGSEA. The CDR3 is 12 residues long. The receptor was derived from a girl under 18 with multiple sclerosis. This rearrangement joins TRBV29-1 to TRBJ2-7; D not resolved. Sequenced: blood. This CDR3 reads CSVQARYNEQYF. CDR3 nucleotide sequence: TGCAGCGTCCAAGCTAGGTACAATGAGCAGTACTTC.